This TCR beta chain was documented in a study of Graves' ophthalmopathy and Graves' hyperthyroidism. This clonotype has ten or more counts. The antigen is undetermined. Amplification from RNA transcripts yielded the TCR beta CDR3 regions. Second-round multiplex PCR came after a first-round RT-PCR that employed HTBI primers. TCRdb re-derived calls from the multiplex PCR reads in MiXCR, one entry per CDR3 protein. The sample lists 400,000 or so distinct CDR3 sequences; 15% to 20% were seen once. Study-wide results and caveats: For separating ophthalmopathy from stable hyperthyroidism, a 13-signature model gave 85% to 90% sensitivity and 81.08% specificity.

This receptor was taken from an adult woman with stable Graves' hyperthyroidism. Sequences were obtained from peripheral blood.

The CDR3 loop reads CSASRGDLQETQYF. As DNA, the CDR3 is TGCAGTGCTAGTAGGGGGGACCTCCAAGAGACCCAGTACTTC. J is TRBJ2-5 and V is TRBV20-1; D possibly matches TRBD1 or TRBD2 (6 bases each). In germline, CDR1 is DFQATT, CDR2 SNEGSKA (reference sequence). The CDR3 totals 14 residues. Trimming stripped 3 bases from V and 1 base from J, with 12 bases between.